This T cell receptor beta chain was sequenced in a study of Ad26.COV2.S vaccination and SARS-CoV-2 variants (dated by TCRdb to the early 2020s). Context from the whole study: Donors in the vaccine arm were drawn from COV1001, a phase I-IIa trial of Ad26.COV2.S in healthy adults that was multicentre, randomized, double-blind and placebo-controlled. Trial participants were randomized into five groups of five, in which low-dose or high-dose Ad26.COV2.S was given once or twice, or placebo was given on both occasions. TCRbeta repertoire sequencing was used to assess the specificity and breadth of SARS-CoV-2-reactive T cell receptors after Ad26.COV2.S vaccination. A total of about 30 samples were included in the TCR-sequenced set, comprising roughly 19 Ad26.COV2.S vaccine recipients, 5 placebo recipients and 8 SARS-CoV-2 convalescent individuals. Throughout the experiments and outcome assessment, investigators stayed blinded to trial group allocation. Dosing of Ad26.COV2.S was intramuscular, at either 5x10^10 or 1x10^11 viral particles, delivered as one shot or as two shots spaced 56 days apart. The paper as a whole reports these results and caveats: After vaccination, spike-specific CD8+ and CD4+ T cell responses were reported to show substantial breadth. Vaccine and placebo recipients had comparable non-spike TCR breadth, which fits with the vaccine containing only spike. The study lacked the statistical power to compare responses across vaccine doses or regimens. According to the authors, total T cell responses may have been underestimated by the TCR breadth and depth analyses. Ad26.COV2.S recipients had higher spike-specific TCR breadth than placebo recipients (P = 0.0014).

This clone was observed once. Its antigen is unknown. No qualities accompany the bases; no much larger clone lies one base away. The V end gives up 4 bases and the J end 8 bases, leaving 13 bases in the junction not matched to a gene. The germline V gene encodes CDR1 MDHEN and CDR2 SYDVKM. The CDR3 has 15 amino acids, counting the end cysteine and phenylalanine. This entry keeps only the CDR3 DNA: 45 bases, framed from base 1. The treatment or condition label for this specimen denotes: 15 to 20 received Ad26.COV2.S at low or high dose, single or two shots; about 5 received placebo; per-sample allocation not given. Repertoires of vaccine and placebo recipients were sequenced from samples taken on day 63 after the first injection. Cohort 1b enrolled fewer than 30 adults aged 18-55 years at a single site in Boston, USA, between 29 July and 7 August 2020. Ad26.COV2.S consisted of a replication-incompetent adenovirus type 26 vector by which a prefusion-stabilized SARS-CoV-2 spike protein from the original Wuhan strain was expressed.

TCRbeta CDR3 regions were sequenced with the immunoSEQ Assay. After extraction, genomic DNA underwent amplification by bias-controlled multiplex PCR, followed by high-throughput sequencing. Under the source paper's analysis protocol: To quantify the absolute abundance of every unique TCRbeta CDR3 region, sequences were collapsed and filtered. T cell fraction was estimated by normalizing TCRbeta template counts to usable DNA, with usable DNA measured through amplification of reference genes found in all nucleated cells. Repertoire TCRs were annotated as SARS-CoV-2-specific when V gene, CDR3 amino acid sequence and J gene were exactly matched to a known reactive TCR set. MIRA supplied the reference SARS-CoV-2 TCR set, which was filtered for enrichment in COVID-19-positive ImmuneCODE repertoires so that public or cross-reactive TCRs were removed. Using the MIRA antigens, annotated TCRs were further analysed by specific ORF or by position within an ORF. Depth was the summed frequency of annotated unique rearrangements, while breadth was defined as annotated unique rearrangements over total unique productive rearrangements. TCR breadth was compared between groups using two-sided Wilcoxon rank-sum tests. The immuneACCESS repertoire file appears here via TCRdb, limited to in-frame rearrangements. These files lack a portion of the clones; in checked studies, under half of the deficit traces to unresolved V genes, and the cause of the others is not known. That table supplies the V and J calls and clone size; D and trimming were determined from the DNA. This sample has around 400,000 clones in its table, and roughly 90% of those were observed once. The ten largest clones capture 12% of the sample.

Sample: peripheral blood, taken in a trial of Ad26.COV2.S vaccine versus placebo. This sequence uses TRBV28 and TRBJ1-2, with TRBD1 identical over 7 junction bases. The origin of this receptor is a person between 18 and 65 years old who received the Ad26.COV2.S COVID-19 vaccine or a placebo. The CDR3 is CASSSDRVGPRGYTF. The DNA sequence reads TGTGCCAGCAGTTCCGACAGGGTTGGCCCTAGGGGCTACACCTTC.